This passage covers 12 T cell receptor beta chains from one sample sequenced in a study of shared T cell receptors in the human thymus. Libraries were prepared by immunoSEQ multiplex PCR; TCRdb keeps only in-frame clonotypes and omits some of them. The sample lists hundreds of thousands of clones, 70% to 90% occurring once. The same sample was also studied in work on human thymus T cells.

The specimen was thymocytes. These TCRs come from a girl in the first two years of life with a congenital heart defect.

The chain is built from TRBV11-2 and TRBJ1-4; no clear D. Germline V gene data show CDR1 as SGHAT and CDR2 as FQNNGV. The CDR3 sequence is 17 residues long. Trimming took off 6 bases at V and 8 bases at J, with 25 bases between the two ends. CDR3: CASSDKLTSFNREKLFF. The CDR3 DNA follows: TGTGCCAGCAGTGACAAGTTGACCTCATTTAATAGAGAAAAACTGTTTTTT.

This sequence joins TRBV20-1 and TRBJ1-5, with D unclear. V dropped 5 bases and J dropped 6 bases, with 5 bases sitting between them. This CDR3 contains 10 residues. CDR1 and CDR2 (germline): DFQATT, SNEGSKA (reference sequence). The CDR3 DNA reads as TGCAGTGCTGCGGGTCAGCCCCAGCATTTT. As protein: CSAAGQPQHF.

The genes are TRBV5-1 and TRBJ1-2, with a weak D call TRBD1 (5 bases). CDR1 SGHRS and CDR2 YFSETQ come from the germline V gene. Trimming stripped 4 bases from V and 8 bases from J, with 21 bases between. The CDR3 is 15 amino acids. The CDR3 region has the DNA TGCGCCAGCAGCAATACTGGGACTCCCAGGTGGGGCTACACCTTC. This codes for CASSNTGTPRWGYTF.

J is TRBJ1-1 and V is TRBV6-1, with a tentative D call TRBD1 (5 bases). Trimming stripped 6 bases from V and 6 bases from J, with 20 bases between. This CDR3 is 15 amino acids long. Looked up from germline, CDR1 is MNHNS and CDR2 is SASEGT. CDR3 sequence: CASRHEVGVFAEAFF. As DNA, the CDR3 is TGTGCCAGCAGGCATGAAGTAGGGGTTTTCGCTGAAGCTTTCTTT.

The rearrangement uses TRBV30 and TRBJ2-6; the D gene is possibly TRBD2 (5 bases). V gave up 0 bases and J gave up 2 bases, with 14 bases separating them. This CDR3 comprises 17 residues. From germline, CDR1 is GTSNPN and CDR2 SVGIG (reference sequence). The CDR3 DNA follows: TGTGCCTGGAGTGTGAGGGATACGGGTCCTGGGGCCAACGTCCTGACTTTC. Translating it yields CAWSVRDTGPGANVLTF.

The chain is built from TRBV28 and TRBJ2-1, with 16 bases lining up with TRBD2. Looked up from germline, CDR1 is MDHEN and CDR2 is SYDVKM. V lost 4 bases and J lost 2; bases outside the gene matches: 14. The CDR3 runs 21 residues. The CDR3 DNA sequence: TGTGCCAGCAGTTGGGGGACTAGCGGGGGGGCTAGCGATGCCCCCTACAATGAGCAGTTCTTC. Protein: CASSWGTSGGASDAPYNEQFF.

The chain uses TRBV29-1 and TRBJ1-1, with TRBD1 identical over 9 bases. After removal of 7 bases from V and 3 bases from J, the junction contained 9 bases not matched to a gene. This CDR3 region has 14 residues. Germline-derived CDR1 and CDR2 are SQVTM and ANQGSEA. CDR3 DNA: TGCAGCGGGGGACAGGGTGGAAAGGACACTGAAGCTTTCTTT. It codes for CSGGQGGKDTEAFF.

The chain has TRBV6-5 and TRBJ1-2, with 10 bases that match TRBD1. The germline V gene has CDR1 MNHEY and CDR2 SVGAGI. With 4 bases clipped from V and 5 bases from J, the junction kept 7 bases outside the gene matches. CDR3 length equals 15 residues. The CDR3 DNA reads TGTGCCAGCAGTTCCCGGACAGGGGGAATATATGGCTACACCTTC. Translated, it gives CASSSRTGGIYGYTF.

V usage is TRBV28 and J usage is TRBJ1-1; D possibly corresponds to TRBD1 (5 bases). CDR1 and CDR2 from the germline V gene are MDHEN and SYDVKM. The CDR3 covers 16 residues. Between the trimmed V and J ends, which lost 0 bases and 10 bases, there was a span of 21 bases. CDR3 bases: TGTGCCAGCAGTTTATGCATGCAGACCCCTAGAAGGGGAGCTTTCTTT. It translates to CASSLCMQTPRRGAFF.

J is TRBJ1-5 and V is TRBV5-6, with D hard to call. Germline V gene sequence: CDR1 SGHDT, CDR2 YYEEEE. There are 16 residues in the CDR3. V lost 1 base to trimming and J lost 0 bases, with 11 bases between them. CDR3 nucleotides: TGTGCCAGCAGCTTGAGCAGCGGATATAGCAATCAGCCCCAGCATTTT. Translated: CASSLSSGYSNQPQHF.

This sequence joins TRBV5-4 and TRBJ2-5, with a tentative D call TRBD2 (6 bases). Per germline, CDR1 SGHNT and CDR2 YYREEE (reference sequence). The CDR3 loop spans 15 amino acids. V was pared by 4 bases and J by 0 bases, with 13 bases between. The CDR3 DNA follows: TGTGCCAGCAGCCCACCGGGAGCCCACCAAGAGACCCAGTACTTC. Translation: CASSPPGAHQETQYF.

The gene calls are TRBV7-6 and TRBJ2-7; possible D gene TRBD1, 6 bases. This CDR3 has 16 amino acids. The germline CDR1 and CDR2 sequences are SGHVS and FNYEAQ. V lost 5 bases to trimming and J lost 2 bases, with 19 bases between them. CDR3 protein: CASSNLAPTGTYEQYF. CDR3 coding DNA: TGTGCCAGCAGCAACCTAGCCCCCACAGGGACCTACGAGCAGTACTTC. Full variable domain (missing parts from reference TRBV7-6 and TRBJ2-7): GAGVSQSPRYKVTKRGQDVALRCDPISGHVSLYWYRQALGQGPEFLTYFNYEAQQDKSGLPNDRFSAERPEGSISTLTIQRTEQRDSAMYRCASSNLAPTGTYEQYFGPGTRLTVT.